This TCR beta chain was recorded in a study of read filtering for tumor transcriptome and immune sequencing. Remarks on this clonotype: A read error may account for a junction end that differs from germline.

The CDR3 is 15 residues long. Germline V gene sequence: CDR1 MDHEN, CDR2 SYDVKM. The library was built from about 400 ng RNA with molecular barcoded adaptors for alpha/delta and beta/gamma chains. TCRdb re-derived calls from the reads in MiXCR, one entry per CDR3 protein. The table records about 46,000 distinct CDR3 sequences, about 20% of them present only once. The chain has TRBV28 and TRBJ2-1; 10 bases match TRBD2. What was sequenced was a population of CD138-negative cells sorted from bone marrow. This clonotype was obtained from a donor at least 40 years old with multiple myeloma. The CDR3 region is CASSLLAGSYNERFF. The CDR3 DNA follows: TGTGCCAGCAGCTTACTAGCGGGGTCATACAATGAGCGGTTCTTC. The entire variable domain, with the rest obtained from reference TRBV28 and TRBJ2-1, is as follows: DVKVTQSSRYLVKRTGEKVFLECVQDMDHENMFWYRQDPGLGLRLIYFSYDVKMKEKGDIPEGYSVSREKKERFSLILESASTNQTSMYLCASSLLAGSYNERFFGPGTRLTVL.